Reported below is one T cell receptor (beta chain). These data belong to a study of shared T cell receptors in the human thymus. Produced via immunoSEQ multiplex PCR; TCRdb's table is partial and in-frame only. The sample yields 640,000 or so clones, 87% seen once. Germline-derived CDR1 and CDR2 are SGHDN and FVKESK. This CDR3 is 16 amino acids long. V gave up 3 bases and J gave up 1 base; unmatched junction bases: 4. These records were also assigned to another study, of human thymus T cells.

This chain uses TRBV14 with TRBJ2-3; 10 bases line up with TRBD1. What was sequenced was thymocytes. The source is a boy younger than two with a congenital heart defect. The DNA of the CDR3 is TGTGCCAGCAGCCATACCGGGACAGGGGGCACAGATACGCAGTATTTT. Translated, it gives CASSHTGTGGTDTQYF.